This paragraph reports one T cell receptor (beta chain). The antigen is undetermined. Sequenced by immunoSEQ multiplex PCR; TCRdb stores in-frame clones only, minus some. The sample gives roughly 52,000 clones, more than 45% of which show up once; approximately 32% is in the top ten. The sample comes from a study of cytotoxic CD8 clonotypes in ibrutinib-treated CLL. Study-level findings and limits: Once treatment began, public clonotypes, which were uncommon, contracted or stayed stable.

V was clipped by 4 bases and J by 0 bases, with 15 bases between them. Germline loops: CDR1 SGHDN, CDR2 FVKESK. The CDR3 is made up of 16 amino acids. The genes are TRBV14 and TRBJ1-2; D ambiguous. This receptor was obtained from a human donor with chronic lymphocytic leukemia. This sample comprised PBMCs, obtained after 12 months of ibrutinib treatment. Here the CDR3 reads CASSPTQAWANYGYTF. CDR3 nucleotides: TGTGCCAGCAGCCCTACCCAGGCTTGGGCTAACTATGGCTACACCTTC.